The 8 T cell receptor beta chains below come from one sample, sequenced in a study of control samples from healthy donors and cancer patients. Some clones are missing from TCRdb's copy, which holds only in-frame ones; the method was immunoSEQ multiplex PCR. Among 80,000 or so clones, about nine tenths were seen once, and the ten largest hold 4.5% to 7%. Sequencing used blood. The receptors shown here come from a man aged 50-60 years in good health.

The J gene is TRBJ2-1, the V gene TRBV5-5, with D perhaps TRBD2 (6 bases). The CDR3 extends over 19 amino acids. The V gene lost 4 bases and the J gene lost 0 bases, with 23 bases spanning the gap. Germline V gives CDR1 SGHKS, CDR2 YYEKEE (reference sequence). The CDR3 spells CASSAQLGGSSYSYNEQFF. The CDR3 DNA reads TGTGCCAGCAGCGCCCAACTGGGAGGCAGCTCATACTCCTACAATGAGCAGTTCTTC.

J is TRBJ2-3 and V is TRBV19; TRBD2 agrees at 9 bases. The J segment lost 2 bases and the V segment lost 1 base, leaving 4 bases of the junction unmatched. Germline CDR1 and CDR2: LNHDA and SQIVND (reference sequence). The CDR3 loop spans 16 amino acids. The CDR3 nucleotides read TGTGCCAGTAGTATAGTAGCGGGGGCGCTCACAGATACGCAGTATTTT. It specifies CASSIVAGALTDTQYF.

V is TRBV6-5 and J is TRBJ1-2; a possible D gene is TRBD1 (5 bases). The V gene's germline CDR1 is MNHEY and CDR2 SVGAGI. This CDR3 spans 15 amino acids. Trimming shortened V by 2 bases and J by 0 bases, and 10 bases separated the two germline ends. The CDR3 is CASSYRGVPNYGYTF. The CDR3 DNA sequence: TGTGCCAGCAGTTACCGGGGGGTTCCTAACTATGGCTACACCTTC.

V gene TRBV24-1 combines with J gene TRBJ1-2; the match to TRBD1 covers 10 bases. The germline V gene encodes CDR1 KGHDR and CDR2 SFDVKD. V trimming: 5 bases; J trimming: 8 bases; junction bases outside the gene matches: 4. The CDR3 consists of 13 residues. CDR3 sequence: CATSAGTGVGYTF. The CDR3 DNA sequence: TGTGCCACCAGTGCCGGGACAGGGGTAGGCTACACCTTC.

The chain employs TRBV5-6 and TRBJ1-6; TRBD1 is a possible D gene (6 bases). V was cut by 2 bases and J by 8 bases, with 23 bases left in between. The CDR3 covers 18 residues. Germline-derived CDR1 and CDR2 are SGHDT and YYEEEE. CDR3 sequence (DNA): TGTGCCAGCAGCTTCCAGGGGCTCTCCCCCAAGGAAGATTCACCCCTCCACTTT. Translating gives CASSFQGLSPKEDSPLHF.

The chain is built from TRBV5-4 and TRBJ2-5, with D possibly TRBD1 on 6 matching bases. V shed 0 bases and J shed 4 bases, with 13 bases lying between them. Per the germline V gene, CDR1 is SGHNT and CDR2 is YYREEE (reference sequence). This CDR3 has 15 amino acids. CDR3 loop: CASSLDTGWGETQYF. Written as DNA, the CDR3 is TGTGCCAGCAGCTTGGATACAGGGTGGGGAGAGACCCAGTACTTC.

The genes are TRBV2 and TRBJ1-1; no reliable D call. The CDR3 has 11 residues. Germline loops: CDR1 SNHLY, CDR2 FYNNEI. Trimming cost V 8 bases and J 1 base, with 5 bases left between them. The CDR3 loop is CASVENTEAFF. Written as DNA, the CDR3 is TGTGCCAGCGTCGAGAACACTGAAGCTTTCTTT.

The V gene is TRBV10-2, the J gene TRBJ1-4, with unresolved D. There are 16 residues in the CDR3. Trimming cost V 3 bases and J 2 bases, with 13 bases left between them. Looked up from germline, CDR1 is WSHSY and CDR2 is SAAADI. The chain's CDR3 is CASSDYGFATNEKLFF. CDR3 sequence (DNA): TGCGCCAGCAGTGATTACGGGTTCGCCACTAATGAAAAACTGTTTTTT.